The 5 T cell receptor beta chains below all came from one sample that was sequenced in a study of cytomegalovirus exposure and HLA in healthy donors. Researchers ran the PCR with 60 Vbeta and 13 Jbeta primers. Assay used: immunoSEQ multiplex PCR; TCRdb lists only in-frame clones, some missing. This sample has 210,000 or so clones, with around 80% found just once. Sequencing was carried out using PBMCs. The receptor source for this set is a boy between 2 and 10 years old in good health and CMV-seronegative.

This clone was recorded a few times. The gene calls are TRBV6-6 and TRBJ2-7, with TRBD1 identical over 10 bases. The length of the CDR3 is 15 residues. V dropped 5 bases and J dropped 3; count of bases not matched to a gene: 7. CDR1 and CDR2 from the germline V gene are MNHNY and SVGAGI (reference sequence). CDR3: CASSLRDRGRYEQYF. In DNA, the CDR3 is TGTGCCAGCAGTCTTCGGGACAGGGGACGCTACGAGCAGTACTTC.

V is TRBV6-1 and J is TRBJ2-7, with D maybe TRBD1 (5 bases). The germline V gene encodes CDR1 MNHNS and CDR2 SASEGT. The CDR3 runs 16 residues. V dropped 1 base and J dropped 0 bases, with 13 bases sitting between them. This chain's CDR3 is CASSEEAPGHSYEQYF. CDR3 nucleotides: TGTGCCAGCAGTGAAGAGGCCCCAGGGCACTCCTACGAGCAGTACTTC.

V gene TRBV15 combines with J gene TRBJ1-6; 12 positions agree with TRBD1. The V gene's germline CDR1 is LNHNV and CDR2 YYDKDF (reference sequence). Trimming cost V 11 bases and J 10 bases; bases outside gene matches: 9. The CDR3 is made up of 14 amino acids. For the CDR3, the DNA is TGTGCCGCGTCTCCCGGGACAGGGGGCTCACCCCTCCACTTT. Translated: CAASPGTGGSPLHF.

This clone occurred a few times. This chain uses TRBV30 with TRBJ1-1; TRBD1 matches at 9 bases. Germline-derived CDR1 and CDR2 are GTSNPN and SVGIG (reference sequence). Unmatched junction bases numbered 1, after V lost 5 bases and J lost 0 bases. The CDR3 has 13 residues. The CDR3 sequence: CAWDRGMNTEAFF. The DNA for the CDR3 is TGTGCCTGGGACAGGGGGATGAACACTGAAGCTTTCTTT.

V is TRBV29-1 and J is TRBJ1-4; no clear D. V was trimmed by 5 bases and J by 14 bases, leaving 15 bases between them. This CDR3 comprises 11 residues. Germline CDR1 and CDR2: SQVTM and ANQGSEA. CDR3 DNA: TGCAGCGTTTACAGCGGACCCTGGCTGTTTTTT. Translated, it gives CSVYSGPWLFF.